Following are 4 T cell receptor beta chains from one sample sequenced in a study of blood T cell repertoires in COVID-19. Clones were read by immunoSEQ multiplex PCR, and TCRdb kept only the in-frame ones, dropping some. The sample carries 250,000 to 300,000 clones, around 85% recorded once. The sample was peripheral blood. All receptors derive from a young woman with COVID-19, enrolled during active disease.

This chain joins TRBV4-2 and TRBJ1-2; D possibly corresponds to TRBD1 (5 bases). The germline gives CDR1 LGHNA, CDR2 YNFKEQ. V lost 0 bases and J 4 bases, leaving 12 bases between the germline ends. This CDR3 has 15 amino acids. In DNA form, the CDR3 reads TGTGCCAGCAGCCAAGATAACGGGGGTTCCTATGGCTACACCTTC. Translation: CASSQDNGGSYGYTF.

The CDR3 DNA is TGTGCCACCAGCAGGTCGACAGGGTCTCGGGAGGGCTACACCTTC. Amino acids: CATSRSTGSREGYTF. This chain connects TRBV15 to TRBJ1-2; the match to TRBD1 covers 7 bases. The ends lost 3 bases at V and 8 bases at J; junction bases unmatched: 12. CDR1 and CDR2 (germline): LNHNV, YYDKDF (reference sequence). This CDR3 contains 15 residues.

The genes are TRBV6-5 and TRBJ2-3; 15 nucleotides match TRBD2. From germline, CDR1 is MNHEY and CDR2 SVGAGI. The CDR3 has 14 residues. V lost 6 bases and J lost 9; bases outside the gene matches: 4. CDR3 sequence: CASSGLAGGPTQYF. The CDR3 bases are TGTGCCAGCAGCGGACTAGCGGGGGGGCCCACGCAGTATTTT.

The chain combines TRBV19 with TRBJ1-1, with 9 positions matching TRBD1. V dropped 3 bases and J dropped 7; count of bases not matched to a gene: 3. The V gene's germline CDR1 is LNHDA and CDR2 SQIVND (reference sequence). This CDR3 spans 13 amino acids. For the CDR3, the DNA is TGTGCCAGTAGTATGGGACAGGGCATTGAAGCTTTCTTT. Its protein product is CASSMGQGIEAFF.